This T cell receptor beta chain was captured in a study of T cell responses to AZD1222 COVID-19 vaccine (dated by TCRdb to the early 2020s). Regarding the study in general: AZD1222 recipients with second doses at about 4 weeks or about 12 weeks were pooled, because spike-specific TCR depth and breadth did not differ between schedules. TCR sequencing covered 233 trial participants: 200 to 210 given two doses of AZD1222 and 26 given two doses of MenACWY control vaccine. Trial participants were enrolled by age into 18-55, 56-69 and 70-plus year subgroups, with about 150, 28 and 57 TCR-sequenced participants respectively.

From its cysteine to its phenylalanine, the CDR3 spans 13 amino acids. Of the read, only the CDR3 DNA is kept; its 39 bases are in frame from base 1. Between the V and J ends, shortened by 5 bases and 4 bases respectively, the junction contains 15 bases. The CDR1 and CDR2 encoded by the germline V gene are SQVTM and ANQGSEA. Beyond this particular receptor, the publication reports: In the small 56-69-year group, the increase in depth fell short of significance, most likely because of low power. Participants were mostly white British, with more females than males. The authors suggested clonal diversity may have been underestimated. A significant rise in spike-specific TCR breadth and depth was observed after two AZD1222 doses relative to day 0 and relative to MenACWY recipients. No day 14 peak-response samples were available, so repertoires were characterized only after the peak T cell response. CD4 TCRs associated with the vaccine covered the entire spike protein, and the dominant responses were in regions 160-218 and 743-854. Only five to seven AZD1222 recipients were SARS-CoV-2 seropositive at baseline, limiting conclusions about previously exposed vaccinees. Reportedly, close to half of the unique spike-specific TCRs recognized epitopes lying outside the regions that are mutated in the B.1.351 and B.1.1.7 variants.

The CDR3 regions of human TCRbeta chains were subjected to immunosequencing. The authors processed their data as follows. TCRs in the repertoires were compared against a reference library of SARS-CoV-2-specific TCRs that had been generated with the MIRA antigen-specificity platform. Breadth was defined as the fraction of unique TCRs that were SARS-CoV-2-associated. Depth was defined as the fraction of total T cells that were SARS-CoV-2-associated. Using the MIRA data, each spike-specific TCR was assigned both to the spike region to which the TCR was reactive and to a CD4 or CD8 class. Log10-transformed breadth and depth values were compared by one-way ANOVA with Sidak's multiple comparisons tests. TCRdb took this table from immuneACCESS and kept in-frame rearrangements with V and J called. Such tables lack part of the clones; where checked against another copy, unresolved V genes explain under half of the gap, and the rest is unexplained. That table gives V, J and clone size, and the DNA gave D and trimming. This sample is represented by 120,000 or so clones; 80% to 90% of them were singletons. Of the sample, 10% falls within the top ten clones.

A word on this clone: Its antigen remains unidentified. One base away there is no much larger clone; base qualities are not given.

The time point label, read with the paper, signifies: baseline before first vaccination. Vaccinee samples were obtained from the UK trials COV001 and COV002, which included a single-blind randomized controlled phase 2/3 trial of AZD1222 (ChAdOx1 nCoV-19) in healthy adults. For TCRbeta chain sequencing, PBMC samples from trial participants were taken at day 0 and at day 28 after the second dose. The receptor's source is an adult in good health. The rearrangement combines TRBV29-1 with TRBJ2-7; the D call is possibly TRBD1 or TRBD2, each sharing 6 bases. The specimen was peripheral blood, collected on day 0 of AZD1222 vaccination. The CDR3 here reads CSVILGGRYEQYF. Here is the DNA: TGCAGCGTTATTCTTGGGGGGCGGTACGAGCAGTACTTC.